Listed below are T cell receptor beta chains from one sample, sequenced in a study of T cells in localized non-small cell lung cancer. Sequencing used immunoSEQ multiplex PCR; TCRdb keeps in-frame clones, though not all of them. The sample includes 15,000 to 25,000 clones, approximately 90% of them seen just once. This sample comprised peripheral blood, obtained before any cancer treatment. These receptors all stem from a male donor older than 55 with stage I squamous cell lung carcinoma. Both conserved end residues are trimmed from each CDR3. D genes are given only for firm matches.

d_gene	v_gene	j_gene	CDR3aa
.	TRBV14	TRBJ1-1	ASSYRLGAEAEAF
TRBD2	TRBV27	TRBJ2-4	ASSALAVHKNIQY
.	TRBV27	TRBJ2-5	ASSLLGAKGPAETQY
.	TRBV9	TRBJ2-2	ASSVVSGTWGTGELF
.	TRBV5-1	TRBJ2-7	ASSPRQAETYEQY
.	TRBV5-1	TRBJ1-3	ASSLAGMEGNTIY
.	TRBV18	TRBJ1-2	ASSPLSGAGNYGYT
.	TRBV6-6	TRBJ2-3	ASGRLDTQY
.	TRBV10-3	TRBJ2-2	ATQGNGGTGELF
TRBD2	TRBV7-9	TRBJ2-7	ASSLAMGSGRTEQY
.	TRBV9	TRBJ2-7	ASSETSLTYEQY
.	TRBV6-1	TRBJ1-1	ASSGRRNTEAF